The clone carrying this TCR beta chain was detected a few times. Its antigen remains unknown. RNA transcripts gave rise to amplified TCR beta CDR3 regions. A set of HTBI primers served as the primers for a first-round RT-PCR of the TCR CDR3. From the multiplex PCR reads, TCRdb called clonotypes with MiXCR, one entry per CDR3 protein. The table has hundreds of thousands of distinct CDR3 sequences, roughly a third seen once. The data derive from a study of T cells in Graves' hyperthyroidism and ophthalmopathy. Regarding the study as a whole: Before onset, ophthalmopathy was predicted by the model a median around 6.2 months earlier. Blood samples included most of the expanded thyroid clonotypes exceeding 0.001.

V was shortened by 3 bases and J by 3 bases, with 15 bases between the two germline ends. The germline V gene encodes CDR1 WNHNN and CDR2 SYGVQD (reference sequence). The CDR3 totals 15 residues. The J gene is TRBJ2-7, the V gene TRBV10-1; D is perhaps TRBD1 (7 bases). The specimen sequenced was blood. The clonotype was recovered from a woman aged 40 to 50 with Graves' hyperthyroidism. CDR3 loop: CASSEPQGGRYEQYF. For the CDR3, the DNA is TGCGCCAGCAGTGAACCCCAGGGGGGTCGCTACGAGCAGTACTTC.